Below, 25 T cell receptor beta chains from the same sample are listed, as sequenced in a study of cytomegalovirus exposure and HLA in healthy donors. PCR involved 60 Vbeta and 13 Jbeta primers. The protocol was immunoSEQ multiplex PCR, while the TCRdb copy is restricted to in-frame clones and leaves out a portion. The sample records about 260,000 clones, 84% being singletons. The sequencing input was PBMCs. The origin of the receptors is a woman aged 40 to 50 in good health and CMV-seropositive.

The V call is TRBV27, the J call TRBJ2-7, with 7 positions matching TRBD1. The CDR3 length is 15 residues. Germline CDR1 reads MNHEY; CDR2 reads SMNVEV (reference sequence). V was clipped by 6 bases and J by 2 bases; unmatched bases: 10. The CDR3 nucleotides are TGTGCCAGCAGAGGTTTGGGCCAGGGGGCCTACGAGCAGTACTTC. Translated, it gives CASRGLGQGAYEQYF.

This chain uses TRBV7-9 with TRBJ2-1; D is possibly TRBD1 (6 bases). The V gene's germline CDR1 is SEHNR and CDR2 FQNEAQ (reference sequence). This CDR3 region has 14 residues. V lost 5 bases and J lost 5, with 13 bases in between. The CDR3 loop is CASSLTTGNNEQFF. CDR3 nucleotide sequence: TGTGCCAGCAGCCTTACTACAGGGAACAATGAGCAGTTCTTC.

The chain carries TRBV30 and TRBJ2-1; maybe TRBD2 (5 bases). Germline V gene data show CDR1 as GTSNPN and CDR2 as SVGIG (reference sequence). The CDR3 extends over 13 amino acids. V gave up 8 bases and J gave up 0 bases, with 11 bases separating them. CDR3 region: CAAARDSYNEQFF. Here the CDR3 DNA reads TGTGCCGCCGCGAGGGACTCCTACAATGAGCAGTTCTTC.

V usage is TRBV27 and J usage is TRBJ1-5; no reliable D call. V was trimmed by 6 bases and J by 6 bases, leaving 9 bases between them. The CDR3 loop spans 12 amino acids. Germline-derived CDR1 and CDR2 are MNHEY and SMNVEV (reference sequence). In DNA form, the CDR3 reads TGTGCCAGCAGCCTACCCCGTCAGCCCCAGCATTTT. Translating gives CASSLPRQPQHF.

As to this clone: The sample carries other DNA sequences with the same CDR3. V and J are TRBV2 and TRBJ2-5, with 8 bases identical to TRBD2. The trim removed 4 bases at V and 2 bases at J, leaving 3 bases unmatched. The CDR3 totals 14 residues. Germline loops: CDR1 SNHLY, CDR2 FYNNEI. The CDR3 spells CASSGLAGQETQYF. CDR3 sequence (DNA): TGTGCCAGCAGTGGATTAGCGGGGCAAGAGACCCAGTACTTC.

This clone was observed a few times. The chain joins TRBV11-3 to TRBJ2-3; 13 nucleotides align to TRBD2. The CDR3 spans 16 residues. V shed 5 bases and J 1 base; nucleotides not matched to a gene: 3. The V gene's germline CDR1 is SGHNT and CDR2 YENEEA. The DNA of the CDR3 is TGTGCCAGCAGCCACGGACTAGCGGGAGGCACAGATACGCAGTATTTT. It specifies CASSHGLAGGTDTQYF.

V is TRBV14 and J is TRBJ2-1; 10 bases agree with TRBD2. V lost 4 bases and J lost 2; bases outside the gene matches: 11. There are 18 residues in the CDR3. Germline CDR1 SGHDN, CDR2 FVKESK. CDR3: CASSLLGLAGAAYNEQFF. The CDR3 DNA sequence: TGTGCCAGCAGCCTTTTGGGGCTAGCGGGAGCGGCCTACAATGAGCAGTTCTTC.

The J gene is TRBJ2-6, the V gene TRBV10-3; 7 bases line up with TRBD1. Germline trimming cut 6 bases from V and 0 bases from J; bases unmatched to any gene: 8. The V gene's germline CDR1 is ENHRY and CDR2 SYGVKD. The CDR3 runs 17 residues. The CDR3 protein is CAISIDRAASGANVLTF. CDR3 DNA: TGTGCCATCAGCATTGACAGGGCGGCCTCTGGGGCCAACGTCCTGACTTTC.

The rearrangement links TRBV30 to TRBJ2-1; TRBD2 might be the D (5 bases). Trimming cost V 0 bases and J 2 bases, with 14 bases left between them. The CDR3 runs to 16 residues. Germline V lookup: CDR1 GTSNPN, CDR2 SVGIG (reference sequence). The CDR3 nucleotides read TGTGCCTGGAGTGTTTATGGCGGGCTGACCTACAATGAGCAGTTCTTC. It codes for CAWSVYGGLTYNEQFF.

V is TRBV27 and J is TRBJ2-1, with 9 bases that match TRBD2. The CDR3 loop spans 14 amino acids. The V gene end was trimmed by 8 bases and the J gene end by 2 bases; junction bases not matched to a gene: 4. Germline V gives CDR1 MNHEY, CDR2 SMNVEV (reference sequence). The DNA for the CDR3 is TGTGCCAGCGGGCGGGAGGGCCCCTACAATGAGCAGTTCTTC. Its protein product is CASGREGPYNEQFF.

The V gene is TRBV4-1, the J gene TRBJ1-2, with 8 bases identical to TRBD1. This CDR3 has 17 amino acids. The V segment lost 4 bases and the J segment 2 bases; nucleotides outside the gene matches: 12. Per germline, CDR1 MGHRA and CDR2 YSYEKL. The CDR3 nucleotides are TGCGCCAGCAGCCCCGGTCCCGGGACAGGACCAAACTATGGCTACACCTTC. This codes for CASSPGPGTGPNYGYTF.

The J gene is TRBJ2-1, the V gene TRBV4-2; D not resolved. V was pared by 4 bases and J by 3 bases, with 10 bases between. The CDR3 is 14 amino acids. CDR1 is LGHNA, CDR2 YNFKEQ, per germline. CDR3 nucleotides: TGTGCCAGCAGCCTACGCCTTAGCTACAATGAGCAGTTCTTC. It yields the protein CASSLRLSYNEQFF.

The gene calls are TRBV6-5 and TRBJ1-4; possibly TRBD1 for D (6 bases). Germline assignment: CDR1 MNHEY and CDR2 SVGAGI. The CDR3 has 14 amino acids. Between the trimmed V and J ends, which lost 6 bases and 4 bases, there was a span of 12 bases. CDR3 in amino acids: CASRNYRVNEKLFF. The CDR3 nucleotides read TGTGCCAGCAGGAATTACAGGGTTAATGAAAAACTGTTTTTT.

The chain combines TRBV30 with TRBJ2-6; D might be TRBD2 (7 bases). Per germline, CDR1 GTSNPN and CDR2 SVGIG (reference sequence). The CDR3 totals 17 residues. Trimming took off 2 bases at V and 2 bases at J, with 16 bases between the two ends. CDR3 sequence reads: CAWSPGEGHPGANVLTF. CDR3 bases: TGTGCCTGGAGTCCCGGGGAGGGACACCCTGGGGCCAACGTCCTGACTTTC.

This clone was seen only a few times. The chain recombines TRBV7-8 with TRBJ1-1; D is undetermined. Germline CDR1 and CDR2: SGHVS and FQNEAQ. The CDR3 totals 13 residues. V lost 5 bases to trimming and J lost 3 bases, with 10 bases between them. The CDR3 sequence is CASSLSADTEAFF. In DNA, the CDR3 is TGTGCCAGCAGCCTCTCGGCGGACACTGAAGCTTTCTTT.

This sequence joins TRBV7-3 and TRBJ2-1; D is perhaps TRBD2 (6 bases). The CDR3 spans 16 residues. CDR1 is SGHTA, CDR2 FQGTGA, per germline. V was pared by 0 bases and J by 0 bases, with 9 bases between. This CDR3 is CASSLTAGSSYNEQFF. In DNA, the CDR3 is TGTGCCAGCAGCTTAACGGCCGGGAGCTCCTACAATGAGCAGTTCTTC.

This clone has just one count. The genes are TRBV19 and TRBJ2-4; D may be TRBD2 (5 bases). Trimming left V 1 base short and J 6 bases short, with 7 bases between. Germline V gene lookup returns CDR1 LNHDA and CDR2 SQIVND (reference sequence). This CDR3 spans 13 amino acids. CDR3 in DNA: TGTGCCAGTAGTATAGGCCGGGGAAACATTCAGTACTTC. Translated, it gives CASSIGRGNIQYF.

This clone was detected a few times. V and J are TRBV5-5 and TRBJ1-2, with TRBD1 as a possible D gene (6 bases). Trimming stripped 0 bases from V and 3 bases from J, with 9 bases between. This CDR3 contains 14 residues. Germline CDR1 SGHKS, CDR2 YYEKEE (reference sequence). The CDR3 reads CASSLEPGDYGYTF. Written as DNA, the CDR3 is TGTGCCAGCAGCTTGGAACCAGGGGACTATGGCTACACCTTC.

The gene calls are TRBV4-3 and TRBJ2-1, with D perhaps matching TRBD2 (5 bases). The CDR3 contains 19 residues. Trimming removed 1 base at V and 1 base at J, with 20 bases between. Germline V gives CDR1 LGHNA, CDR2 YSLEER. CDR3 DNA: TGCGCCAGCAGCCAAGGACTATCCCGAGTAGGAGCATCCTACAATGAGCAGTTCTTC. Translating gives CASSQGLSRVGASYNEQFF.

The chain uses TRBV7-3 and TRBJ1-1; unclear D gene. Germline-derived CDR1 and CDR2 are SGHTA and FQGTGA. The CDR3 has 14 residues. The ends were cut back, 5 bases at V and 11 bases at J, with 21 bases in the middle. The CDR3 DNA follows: TGTGCCAGCAGCCCCGGGCCTGGGGAGGGAAAGGCTTTCTTT. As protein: CASSPGPGEGKAFF.

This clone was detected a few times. The CDR3 here is CASSLGIGRGATDTQYF. CDR3 DNA sequence: TGTGCCAGCAGCCTCGGGATCGGTCGAGGAGCCACAGATACGCAGTATTTT. The genes are TRBV7-3 and TRBJ2-3, with D possibly matching TRBD2 (5 bases). The CDR3 is 17 amino acids. The germline V gene encodes CDR1 SGHTA and CDR2 FQGTGA. The V end lost 5 bases, the J end lost 2 bases, and 20 bases lay between the germline ends.

In DNA, the CDR3 is TGTGCCAGCAGTGGAGGGGGGGGGTCGAACACTGAAGCTTTCTTT. This codes for CASSGGGGSNTEAFF. The V gene is TRBV6-1, the J gene TRBJ1-1; TRBD1 is a possible D gene (6 bases). Germline CDR1 is MNHNS and CDR2 is SASEGT. V lost 4 bases and J lost 1, with 13 bases in between. CDR3 length equals 15 residues.

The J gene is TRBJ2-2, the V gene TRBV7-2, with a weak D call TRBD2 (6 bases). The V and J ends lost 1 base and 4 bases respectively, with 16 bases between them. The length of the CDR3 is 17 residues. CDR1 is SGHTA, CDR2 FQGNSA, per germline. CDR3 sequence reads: CASSLEYGGAGTGELFF. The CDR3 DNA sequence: TGTGCCAGCAGCTTAGAGTACGGAGGGGCGGGCACCGGGGAGCTGTTTTTT.

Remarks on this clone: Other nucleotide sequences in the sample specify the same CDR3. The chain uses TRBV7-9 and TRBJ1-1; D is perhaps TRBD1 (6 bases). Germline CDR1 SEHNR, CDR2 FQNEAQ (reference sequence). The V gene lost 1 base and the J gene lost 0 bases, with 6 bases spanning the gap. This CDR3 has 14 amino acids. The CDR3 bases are TGTGCCAGCAGCTTAGACAGGGTGAACACTGAAGCTTTCTTT. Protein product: CASSLDRVNTEAFF.

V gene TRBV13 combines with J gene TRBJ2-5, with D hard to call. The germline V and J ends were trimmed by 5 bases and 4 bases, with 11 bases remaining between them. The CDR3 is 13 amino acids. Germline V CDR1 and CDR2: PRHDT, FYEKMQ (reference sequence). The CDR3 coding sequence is TGTGCCAGCAGCCCTGAGCGCGGAGAGACCCAGTACTTC. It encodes CASSPERGETQYF.